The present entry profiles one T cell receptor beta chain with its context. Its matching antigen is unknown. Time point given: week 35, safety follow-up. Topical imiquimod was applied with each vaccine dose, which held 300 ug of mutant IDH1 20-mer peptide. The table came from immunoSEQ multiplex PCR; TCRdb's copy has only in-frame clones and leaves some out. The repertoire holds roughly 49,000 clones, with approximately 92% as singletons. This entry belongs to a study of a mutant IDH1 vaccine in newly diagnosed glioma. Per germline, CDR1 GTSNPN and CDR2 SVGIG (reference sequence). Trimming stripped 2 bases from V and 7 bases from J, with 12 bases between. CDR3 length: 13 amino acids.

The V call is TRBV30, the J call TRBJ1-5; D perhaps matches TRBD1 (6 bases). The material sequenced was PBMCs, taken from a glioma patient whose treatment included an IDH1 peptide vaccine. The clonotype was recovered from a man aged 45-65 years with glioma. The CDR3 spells CAWSRGNRQPQHF. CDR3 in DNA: TGTGCCTGGAGTAGGGGGAATAGGCAGCCCCAGCATTTT.